Below, one TCR beta chain is given with its context. Antigen: not known. The data belong to a study of CD8 T cells in ankylosing spondylitis. Study results and limitations: Reportedly, disease-linked clones are significantly enriched in ankylosing spondylitis patients' matched synovial fluid. Seemingly distinctive of ankylosing spondylitis blood was a TCR beta motif formed by eight highly homologous variants. A number of the motif variants had already been described in reactive arthritis synovial fluid and blood.

Molecular-barcoded quantitative 5'-RACE produced these TCR beta libraries. TCRdb recomputed calls from the 5' RACE reads with MiXCR, one row per CDR3 protein. This sample has under 950,000 distinct CDR3 sequences, with under 20% found just once. V gave up 4 bases and J gave up 9 bases, with 21 bases separating them. This CDR3 has 16 amino acids. CDR1 is KGHDR, CDR2 SFDVKD, per germline. The chain combines TRBV24-1 with TRBJ1-5; perhaps TRBD1 as D (5 bases). Sequencing was carried out using blood, either unsorted or a sorted T cell fraction (not recorded which). The source is a male donor with ankylosing spondylitis. CDR3 coding DNA: TGTGCCACCAGTGACCCCAGGGCGCAGGGTGGAGGGCCCCAGCATTTT. Residues: CATSDPRAQGGGPQHF.